These 27 T cell receptor beta chains came from one sample sequenced in a study of CD8+CD57+ T cells in acquired aplastic anemia. Sequencing involved patients with CD8+CD57+ cell expansion previously shown by flow cytometry. TCR beta VDJ combinations and CDR3 sequences were profiled from genomic DNA. TCRdb re-called the reads with MiXCR, one entry per CDR3 protein. The sample carries 180,000 or so distinct CDR3 sequences, less than 65% recorded once. What was sequenced was sorted CD4+, CD8+, or CD8+CD57+ T cells (not recorded which) from PBMCs. Source of these receptors: a human donor with aplastic anemia.

In this sample, this clonotype turned up many times. The V gene is TRBV13, the J gene TRBJ1-1; 9 positions match TRBD1. The CDR3 is 14 residues long. Per the germline V gene, CDR1 is PRHDT and CDR2 is FYEKMQ (reference sequence). V gave up 4 bases and J gave up 5 bases; unmatched junction bases: 5. CDR3: CASSSGQGRTEAFF. The CDR3 DNA follows: TGTGCCAGCAGCTCCGGACAGGGGAGGACTGAAGCTTTCTTT.

This clonotype occurred once. The rearrangement links TRBV20-1 to TRBJ1-2; tentative D call: TRBD1 (6 bases). The CDR3 is 13 residues long. CDR1 and CDR2 (germline): DFQATT, SNEGSKA (reference sequence). Trimming took off 5 bases at V and 6 bases at J, with 16 bases between the two ends. The CDR3 sequence: CSAYNGGEDGYTF. The DNA of the CDR3 is TGCAGTGCTTATAACGGGGGCGAAGATGGCTACACCTTC.

The V gene is TRBV14, the J gene TRBJ2-7; TRBD1 might be the D (6 bases). The germline V gene has CDR1 SGHDN and CDR2 FVKESK. V lost 5 bases and J lost 1, with 9 bases in between. The CDR3 has 13 amino acids. CDR3 nucleotide sequence: TGTGCCAGCAGCGCCGGGACATCCTACGAGCAGTACTTC. This codes for CASSAGTSYEQYF. The full variable domain, completed using reference TRBV14 and TRBJ2-7, is EAGVTQFPSHSVIEKGQTVTLRCDPISGHDNLYWYRRVMGKEIKFLLHFVKESKQDESGMPNNRFLAERTGGTYSTLKVQPAELEDSGVYFCASSAGTSYEQYFGPGTRLTVT.

The chain couples TRBV13 to TRBJ2-1; TRBD2 matches at 13 bases. This CDR3 is built from 19 residues. The V gene end was trimmed by 5 bases and the J gene end by 8 bases; junction bases not matched to a gene: 18. Germline CDR1 is PRHDT and CDR2 is FYEKMQ (reference sequence). CDR3 coding DNA: TGTGCCAGCAGCCCGAGACTAGCGGGGGGTCCACGTCATCCCGATGAGCAGTTCTTC. Its translation is CASSPRLAGGPRHPDEQFF.

The rearrangement uses TRBV7-9 and TRBJ2-3; 7 bases match TRBD2. The CDR3 has 16 residues. The V gene end was trimmed by 2 bases and the J gene end by 4 bases; junction bases not matched to a gene: 9. Germline assignment: CDR1 SEHNR and CDR2 FQNEAQ (reference sequence). This CDR3 reads CASSLRPGLSADTQYF. The CDR3, as DNA: TGTGCCAGCAGCTTAAGGCCGGGACTAAGCGCAGATACGCAGTATTTT.

This clonotype was counted at least ten times. This chain connects TRBV2 to TRBJ2-2; weak D call: TRBD1 (6 bases). The CDR3 runs to 13 residues. CDR1 and CDR2 (germline): SNHLY, FYNNEI. With 10 bases removed from V and 5 bases from J, the gap between germline ends came to 14 bases. This CDR3 reads CATSQGVTGELFF. In DNA, the CDR3 is TGTGCCACTTCACAGGGAGTGACCGGGGAGCTGTTTTTT.

Comment on this clonotype: A single base separates this from a much larger clone, so it may be a read error. The genes are TRBV4-3 and TRBJ2-1; 8 bases fit TRBD1. Germline CDR1 and CDR2: LGHNA and YSLEER. The CDR3 extends over 14 amino acids. CDR3 amino acids: CAGSQETGVNEQFF. CDR3 in DNA: TGCGCCGGCAGCCAAGAGACAGGGGTGAATGAGCAGTTCTTC.

The genes are TRBV24-1 and TRBJ2-1, with 9 bases identical to TRBD2. The CDR3 is made up of 14 amino acids. After removal of 8 bases from V and 7 bases from J, the junction contained 8 bases not matched to a gene. Germline V gene lookup returns CDR1 KGHDR and CDR2 SFDVKD. CDR3 amino acids: CATTASGDLNEQFF. The DNA of the CDR3 is TGTGCCACCACGGCTAGCGGGGATCTGAATGAGCAGTTCTTC.

This rearrangement joins TRBV19 to TRBJ2-1; possibly TRBD2 for D (7 bases). The germline V gene encodes CDR1 LNHDA and CDR2 SQIVND (reference sequence). Trimming cost V 9 bases and J 6 bases, with 24 bases left between them. The CDR3 has 16 residues. In DNA, the CDR3 is TGTGCCAGCTCTATATGGGGGGGCGGCGAAACCAATGAGCAGTTCTTC. It translates to CASSIWGGGETNEQFF.

The rearrangement uses TRBV19 and TRBJ2-7, with 9 positions matching TRBD2. The CDR3 extends over 15 amino acids. The germline CDR1 and CDR2 sequences are LNHDA and SQIVND (reference sequence). Trimming removed 3 bases from V and 6 bases from J; junction bases left unmatched: 9. The DNA of the CDR3 is TGTGCCAGTAGTATTATAAGCGGGGGGCCATCCGAGCAGTACTTC. This codes for CASSIISGGPSEQYF.

This clonotype was seen only a few times. The chain uses TRBV2 and TRBJ1-6; no firm D call. CDR3 length equals 11 residues. V lost 8 bases and J 7 bases, leaving 6 bases between the germline ends. Germline loops: CDR1 SNHLY, CDR2 FYNNEI. This CDR3 is CASGGNSPLHF. The CDR3 DNA is TGTGCCAGCGGCGGGAATTCACCCCTCCACTTT.

This clonotype was recorded a few times. J is TRBJ2-7 and V is TRBV2; D is perhaps TRBD1 (5 bases). The CDR3 has 13 amino acids. The germline gives CDR1 SNHLY, CDR2 FYNNEI. V dropped 8 bases and J dropped 2 bases, with 13 bases sitting between them. The CDR3 is CASRSAGTYEQYF. Written as DNA, the CDR3 is TGTGCCAGCCGATCGGCAGGGACCTACGAGCAGTACTTC.

At least ten counts were recorded for this clonotype. This rearrangement joins TRBV27 to TRBJ1-1; D uncertain. Trimming took 5 bases from V and 0 from J, leaving 7 bases between them. CDR3 length: 13 amino acids. Germline assignment: CDR1 MNHEY and CDR2 SMNVEV (reference sequence). CDR3 nucleotide sequence: TGTGCCAGCAGTGATCAGATGAACACTGAAGCTTTCTTT. Amino acids: CASSDQMNTEAFF.

The chain couples TRBV24-1 to TRBJ1-2; no reliable D call. Germline V lookup: CDR1 KGHDR, CDR2 SFDVKD. The CDR3 contains 13 residues. Trimming removed 5 bases at V and 0 bases at J, with 6 bases between. CDR3 residues: CATSAPSNYGYTF. CDR3 nucleotides: TGTGCCACCAGTGCACCTTCTAACTATGGCTACACCTTC.

Notes on this clonotype: The germline gene is not matched at one end of the junction; a read error may be the cause. The chain joins TRBV2 to TRBJ2-3; a weak D match, TRBD2 (6 bases). Germline CDR1 and CDR2: SNHLY and FYNNEI. The CDR3 has 12 residues. CDR3 nucleotides: TGTGCCAGCAGTGGGGAGGCAGATACGCCGTATTTT. This translates into CASSGEADTPYF.

In its sample, this clonotype was seen many times. V is TRBV19 and J is TRBJ1-2; TRBD1 agrees at 8 bases. With V trimmed by 5 bases and J by 7 bases, 6 bases remained unmatched. The CDR3 loop spans 13 amino acids. From germline, CDR1 is LNHDA and CDR2 SQIVND (reference sequence). The DNA of the CDR3 is TGTGCCAGTAGTCACGGACAGGGTATTGGCTACACCTTC. It encodes CASSHGQGIGYTF.

The table lists this clonotype with a few counts. This chain uses TRBV24-1 with TRBJ1-5; 12 bases map to TRBD1. V lost 4 bases, J lost 5 bases, and 5 bases stayed unmatched. The CDR3 loop spans 16 amino acids. Germline V gene lookup returns CDR1 KGHDR and CDR2 SFDVKD. DNA of the CDR3: TGTGCCACCAGTGAACCAGGGACAGGGGGCGATCAGCCCCAGCATTTT. Its translation is CATSEPGTGGDQPQHF.

This clonotype was seen ten or more times. The chain uses TRBV6-5 and TRBJ2-1; 11 positions match TRBD1. This CDR3 is built from 12 residues. J gave up 7 bases and V 11 bases, and 4 bases lay outside the gene matches. Germline loops: CDR1 MNHEY, CDR2 SVGAGI. CDR3 nucleotide sequence: TGTGCCTCGGGACAGGGGGGTAATGAGCAGTTCTTC. Its translation is CASGQGGNEQFF.

In its sample, this clonotype was seen a few times. This chain links TRBV27 with TRBJ1-2; TRBD1 matches 7 bases. The trim removed 8 bases at V and 8 bases at J, leaving 11 bases unmatched. From germline, CDR1 is MNHEY and CDR2 SMNVEV (reference sequence). This CDR3 is 13 amino acids long. This CDR3 is CASGWEGASGYTF. The CDR3 region has the DNA TGTGCCAGCGGTTGGGAGGGGGCGAGCGGCTACACCTTC.

As regards this clonotype: With a much larger clone just one base away, this may be a read error. The CDR3 DNA reads as TGTGCCAGCAGCTTAAGGCCCTACGAGCAGTACTTC. It encodes CASSLRPYEQYF. The V and J genes are TRBV7-2 and TRBJ2-7; D unresolved. The ends were cut back, 2 bases at V and 2 bases at J, with 4 bases in the middle. The CDR3 is made up of 12 amino acids. Germline assignment: CDR1 SGHTA and CDR2 FQGNSA.

The rearrangement links TRBV29-1 to TRBJ1-2; D might be TRBD1 (5 bases). The germline V gene has CDR1 SQVTM and CDR2 ANQGSEA. The CDR3 sequence is 13 residues long. Trimming shortened V by 7 bases and J by 5 bases, and 17 bases separated the two germline ends. The CDR3 region is CSAIGGLRYGYTF. The CDR3 DNA sequence: TGCAGCGCGATCGGGGGATTACGGTATGGCTACACCTTC.

The rearrangement links TRBV9 to TRBJ1-2; 7 bases agree with TRBD1. Germline V gene sequence: CDR1 SGDLS, CDR2 YYNGEE. CDR3 length: 15 residues. V lost 3 bases and J lost 3; bases outside the gene matches: 8. The DNA of the CDR3 is TGTGCCAGCAGCGCCCGGACAGGAAGGGACTATGGCTACACCTTC. This gives the protein CASSARTGRDYGYTF.

This chain connects TRBV7-8 to TRBJ2-7, with 8 nucleotides matching TRBD2. Trimming removed 5 bases from V and 3 bases from J; junction bases left unmatched: 6. Germline CDR1 and CDR2: SGHVS and FQNEAQ. This CDR3 contains 14 residues. CDR3 region: CASSTGGEGYEQYF. Written as DNA, the CDR3 is TGTGCCAGCAGCACGGGGGGGGAGGGCTACGAGCAGTACTTC.

This clonotype was seen a handful of times. CDR3 in amino acids: CASTSVGETQYF. The CDR3 coding sequence is TGTGCCAGCACCTCCGTGGGAGAGACCCAGTACTTC. The V and J genes are TRBV7-2 and TRBJ2-5; D not certain. V was clipped by 7 bases and J by 4 bases, with 10 bases between them. Germline V gives CDR1 SGHTA, CDR2 FQGNSA. The CDR3 has 12 residues.

This clonotype occurred many times. This rearrangement joins TRBV30 to TRBJ2-7; maybe TRBD1 (5 bases). V lost 3 bases to trimming and J lost 5 bases, with 17 bases between them. The CDR3 contains 14 residues. Germline values: CDR1 GTSNPN, CDR2 SVGIG (reference sequence). CDR3 DNA: TGTGCCTGGAGCGCGACCCTTGGGGCGGACGAGCAGTACTTC. Its protein product is CAWSATLGADEQYF.

This clonotype has a count of ten or more. V usage is TRBV20-1 and J usage is TRBJ2-1, with TRBD2 as a possible D gene (5 bases). Germline V gene lookup returns CDR1 DFQATT and CDR2 SNEGSKA (reference sequence). V was pared by 0 bases and J by 4 bases, with 13 bases between. This CDR3 has 15 residues. The CDR3, as DNA: TGCAGTGCTAGAGATAGGGCTAGCACGTACAATGAGCAGTTCTTC. It encodes CSARDRASTYNEQFF.

This clonotype has only a few counts. V usage is TRBV5-5 and J usage is TRBJ2-5; TRBD2 is a possible D gene (5 bases). Trimming took off 2 bases at V and 2 bases at J, with 10 bases between the two ends. This CDR3 has 14 amino acids. Germline CDR1 is SGHKS and CDR2 is YYEKEE (reference sequence). CDR3 region: CASSLAEPQETQYF. In DNA form, the CDR3 reads TGTGCCAGCAGCTTAGCGGAACCTCAAGAGACCCAGTACTTC.